This passage covers 22 T cell receptor beta chains from one sample sequenced in a study of CD8 T cells in ankylosing spondylitis. TCRdb reprocessed the 5' RACE reads via MiXCR and lists one record per CDR3 protein. The sample yields 250,000 to 350,000 distinct CDR3 sequences, 20% seen once. Specimen: blood, either unsorted or a sorted T cell fraction (not recorded which). These receptors came from a female donor with ankylosing spondylitis or in good health (not recorded which).

J is TRBJ2-3 and V is TRBV24-1; D gene uncertain. There are 15 residues in the CDR3. V dropped 2 bases and J dropped 4 bases, with 12 bases sitting between them. Germline CDR1 reads KGHDR; CDR2 reads SFDVKD. The CDR3 loop is CATSDSVEVSDTQYF. The CDR3 coding sequence is TGTGCCACCAGTGATTCCGTTGAGGTCTCAGATACGCAGTATTTT.

The gene calls are TRBV3-1 and TRBJ2-7; 10 bases map to TRBD2. CDR3 size: 17 residues. J lost 7 bases, V lost 3 bases, and 15 bases had no gene match. CDR1 and CDR2 (germline): LGHDT, YNNKEL (reference sequence). CDR3 protein: CASSHPATLAGGREQYF. As DNA, the CDR3 is TGTGCCAGCAGCCACCCCGCGACCTTAGCGGGAGGTCGGGAGCAGTACTTC.

This clonotype was found a few times. The chain couples TRBV7-2 to TRBJ2-3, with TRBD2 identical over 8 bases. J gave up 0 bases and V 5 bases, and 4 bases lay outside the gene matches. The CDR3 has 15 amino acids. Germline CDR1 and CDR2: SGHTA and FQGNSA. For the CDR3, the DNA is TGTGCCAGCAGCATCGGCGGGAGGAGCACAGATACGCAGTATTTT. Translation gives CASSIGGRSTDTQYF.

This clonotype was detected only a few times. The rearrangement uses TRBV2 and TRBJ2-1; possibly TRBD1 for D (5 bases). Trimming removed 2 bases from V and 14 bases from J, with 13 bases in between. In germline, CDR1 is SNHLY, CDR2 FYNNEI. This CDR3 has 12 amino acids. The CDR3 DNA reads TGTGCCAGCAGTGAAAGGGGTACAGTGGAGTTCTTC. Its translation is CASSERGTVEFF.

The V call is TRBV6-5, the J call TRBJ2-1; TRBD1 is a possible D gene (6 bases). The CDR3 covers 16 residues. Germline assignment: CDR1 MNHEY and CDR2 SVGAGI. Trimming removed 0 bases at V and 6 bases at J, with 15 bases between. The CDR3 nucleotides read TGTGCCAGCAGTTACTCGAAGGGGGTAACTAGCAATGAGCAGTTCTTC. Translation: CASSYSKGVTSNEQFF.

This rearrangement joins TRBV20-1 to TRBJ2-1, with D perhaps matching TRBD2 (6 bases). V was trimmed by 3 bases and J by 1 base, leaving 10 bases between them. Germline lookup yields CDR1 DFQATT and CDR2 SNEGSKA (reference sequence). CDR3 length equals 14 residues. The CDR3 DNA sequence: TGCAGTGCTAGTTCCAGCGGGTCCTACAATGAGCAGTTCTTC. Amino acid sequence: CSASSSGSYNEQFF.

This clonotype was detected only a few times. This chain joins TRBV7-2 and TRBJ1-2; 7 bases line up with TRBD1. Germline V gene lookup returns CDR1 SGHTA and CDR2 FQGNSA. The CDR3 extends over 14 amino acids. J lost 0 bases, V lost 5 bases, and 3 bases had no gene match. CDR3 amino acids: CASSHRGTNYGYTF. The CDR3 DNA follows: TGTGCCAGCAGCCACAGGGGCACTAACTATGGCTACACCTTC.

J is TRBJ1-1 and V is TRBV20-1; D unresolved. From germline, CDR1 is DFQATT and CDR2 SNEGSKA (reference sequence). V lost 3 bases and J 3 bases, leaving 11 bases between the germline ends. This CDR3 has 13 amino acids. CDR3 DNA: TGCAGTGCTAGTGGGCTTGTACACACTGAAGCTTTCTTT. Protein: CSASGLVHTEAFF.

This clonotype was detected only a few times. The V and J genes are TRBV7-2 and TRBJ2-7; 12 nucleotides agree with TRBD2. V shed 5 bases and J 6 bases; nucleotides not matched to a gene: 8. The CDR3 has 15 amino acids. Germline-derived CDR1 and CDR2 are SGHTA and FQGNSA. This chain's CDR3 is CASSPRLAGDPEQYF. In nucleotides, the CDR3 is TGTGCCAGCAGCCCCAGACTAGCGGGAGACCCCGAGCAGTACTTC.

In its sample, this clonotype was seen many times. The chain combines TRBV28 with TRBJ2-7; 16 nucleotides match TRBD2. Germline V gene sequence: CDR1 MDHEN, CDR2 SYDVKM. The J segment lost 8 bases and the V segment lost 5 bases, leaving 12 bases of the junction unmatched. The CDR3 loop spans 17 amino acids. Here the CDR3 reads CASSRTGLAGGTVKQYF. CDR3 DNA sequence: TGTGCCAGCAGTCGAACGGGACTAGCGGGAGGGACCGTCAAGCAGTACTTC.

This chain connects TRBV7-2 to TRBJ2-1; weak D call: TRBD1 (6 bases). V was trimmed by 3 bases and J by 10 bases, leaving 13 bases between them. The germline V gene has CDR1 SGHTA and CDR2 FQGNSA. The length of the CDR3 is 13 residues. CDR3 residues: CASSLPRTAEQFF. In DNA, the CDR3 is TGTGCCAGCAGCTTGCCCCGGACAGCGGAGCAGTTCTTC.

The chain joins TRBV20-1 to TRBJ2-3, with 10 bases fitting TRBD2. J was trimmed by 2 bases and V by 0 bases; bases with no gene match: 2. Germline-derived CDR1 and CDR2 are DFQATT and SNEGSKA (reference sequence). The length of the CDR3 is 15 residues. Written as DNA, the CDR3 is TGCAGTGCTAGAGACAGCGGGAGGGCCACAGATACGCAGTATTTT. It yields the protein CSARDSGRATDTQYF.

This clonotype was detected ten times or more. CDR3 DNA: TGCAGTGCTAGAGGCGCTCACTGGGACGAGCAGTACTTC. This translates into CSARGAHWDEQYF. The genes are TRBV20-1 and TRBJ2-7; D unclear. Germline lookup yields CDR1 DFQATT and CDR2 SNEGSKA (reference sequence). This CDR3 comprises 13 residues. The V end lost 1 base, the J end lost 5 bases, and 12 bases lay between the germline ends.

The V and J genes are TRBV7-9 and TRBJ1-5; D may be TRBD1 (5 bases). The CDR3 runs 14 residues. Per germline, CDR1 SEHNR and CDR2 FQNEAQ (reference sequence). Trimming stripped 5 bases from V and 10 bases from J, with 18 bases between. Written as DNA, the CDR3 is TGTGCCAGCAGCCCGGTGGGCCACGGGGACCCCCAGCATTTT. Its translation is CASSPVGHGDPQHF.

Here the CDR3 reads CASSQDRRHPRGEQYF. The DNA for the CDR3 is TGTGCCAGCAGCCAAGATCGGAGGCACCCCCGGGGCGAGCAGTACTTC. The V call is TRBV3-1, the J call TRBJ2-7, with D possibly being TRBD2 (5 bases). The length of the CDR3 is 16 residues. Germline CDR1 LGHDT, CDR2 YNNKEL (reference sequence). V lost 0 bases and J lost 6, with 18 bases in between.

Note on this clonotype: At one of its ends the junction is not consistent with the germline gene, which may arise from a read error. The V and J genes are TRBV6-1 and TRBJ2-3; tentative D call: TRBD1 (5 bases). CDR3 size: 14 residues. Per the germline V gene, CDR1 is MNHNS and CDR2 is SASEGT. CDR3 amino acids: CDSSDQAGLDTQYF. Written as DNA, the CDR3 is TGTGACAGCAGCGATCAAGCAGGGTTGGATACGCAGTATTTT.

This clonotype was counted many times. Here the CDR3 DNA reads TGCAGTGGAGGTGTATCCTACGAGCAGTACTTC. This encodes CSGGVSYEQYF. The chain joins TRBV20-1 to TRBJ2-7; no clear D. The germline CDR1 and CDR2 sequences are DFQATT and SNEGSKA (reference sequence). V was clipped by 7 bases and J by 1 base, with 8 bases between them. The CDR3 has 11 amino acids.

The chain links TRBV28 to TRBJ2-7; D unresolved. This CDR3 spans 14 amino acids. The germline V and J ends were trimmed by 6 bases and 2 bases, with 14 bases remaining between them. The germline V gene encodes CDR1 MDHEN and CDR2 SYDVKM. For the CDR3, the DNA is TGTGCCAGCAGCGCCCACAGTGGGACCTACGAGCAGTACTTC. This gives the protein CASSAHSGTYEQYF.

This chain uses TRBV19 with TRBJ2-1, with D tentatively TRBD2 (6 bases). In germline, CDR1 is LNHDA, CDR2 SQIVND (reference sequence). Trimming pared 8 bases from V and 9 bases from J, leaving 17 bases between. The CDR3 has 13 amino acids. The CDR3 loop reads CASSGLPSGEQFF. CDR3 coding DNA: TGTGCCAGTTCGGGACTCCCCTCCGGTGAGCAGTTCTTC.

J is TRBJ2-6 and V is TRBV12-3 or TRBV12-4, with D unclear. The CDR3 totals 13 residues. Trimming removed 6 bases at V and 13 bases at J, with 16 bases between. CDR3 DNA sequence: TGTGCCAGCAGCTTAACACGGGCCCCGGTCCTGACTTTC. This translates into CASSLTRAPVLTF.

The rearrangement joins TRBV6-2 or TRBV6-3 to TRBJ2-4; D is perhaps TRBD2 (6 bases). The CDR3 is made up of 15 amino acids. V lost 6 bases and J lost 0, with 12 bases in between. Germline V gene data show CDR1 as MNHEY and CDR2 as SVGEGT. CDR3 sequence: CASSNSGVAKNIQYF. CDR3 bases: TGTGCCAGCAGCAATAGCGGAGTAGCCAAAAACATTCAGTACTTC.

This clonotype came up a few times. The chain carries TRBV29-1 and TRBJ2-1; the D is unclear. Trimming stripped 4 bases from V and 1 base from J, with 11 bases between. The CDR3 is 14 amino acids. From germline, CDR1 is SQVTM and CDR2 ANQGSEA. The CDR3 DNA reads TGCAGCGTTGGATCGGGTAGGTCCTACAATGAGCAGTTCTTC. Amino acids: CSVGSGRSYNEQFF.